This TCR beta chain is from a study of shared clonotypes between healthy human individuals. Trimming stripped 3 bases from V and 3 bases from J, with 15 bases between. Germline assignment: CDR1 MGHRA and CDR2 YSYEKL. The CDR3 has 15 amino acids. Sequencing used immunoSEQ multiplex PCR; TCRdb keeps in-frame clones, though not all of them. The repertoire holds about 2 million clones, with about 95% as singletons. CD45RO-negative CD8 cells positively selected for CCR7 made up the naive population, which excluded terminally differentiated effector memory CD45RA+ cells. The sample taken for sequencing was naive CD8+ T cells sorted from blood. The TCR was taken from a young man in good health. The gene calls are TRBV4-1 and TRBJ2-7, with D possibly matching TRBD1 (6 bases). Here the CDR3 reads CASSQLPGVDYEQYF. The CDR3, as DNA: TGCGCCAGCAGCCAGCTCCCAGGGGTCGACTACGAGCAGTACTTC.